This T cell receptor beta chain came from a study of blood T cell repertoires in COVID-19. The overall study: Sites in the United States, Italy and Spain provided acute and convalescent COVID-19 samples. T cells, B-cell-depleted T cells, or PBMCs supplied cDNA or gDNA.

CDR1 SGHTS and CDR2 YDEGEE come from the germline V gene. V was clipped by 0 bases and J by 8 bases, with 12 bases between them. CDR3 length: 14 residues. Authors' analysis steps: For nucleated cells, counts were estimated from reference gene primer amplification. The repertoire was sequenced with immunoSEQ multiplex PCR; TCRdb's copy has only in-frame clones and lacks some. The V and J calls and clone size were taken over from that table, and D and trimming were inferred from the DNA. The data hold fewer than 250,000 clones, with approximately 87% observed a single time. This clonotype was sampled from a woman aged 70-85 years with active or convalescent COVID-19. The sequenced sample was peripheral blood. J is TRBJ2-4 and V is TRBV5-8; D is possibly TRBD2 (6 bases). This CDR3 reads CASSLAAPGDIQYF. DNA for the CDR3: TGTGCCAGCAGCTTGGCCGCCCCGGGGGACATTCAGTACTTC. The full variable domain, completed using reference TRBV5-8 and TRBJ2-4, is EAGVTQSPTHLIKTRGQQATLRCSPISGHTSVYWYQQALGLGLQFLLWYDEGEERNRGNFPPRFSGRQFPNYSSELNVNALELEDSALYLCASSLAAPGDIQYFGAGTRLSVL.